The entry below gives a single T cell receptor beta chain sequence along with its context. The sample is drawn from a study of blood T cell repertoires in COVID-19. TCRdb's copy holds only in-frame clones and misses some; the assay was immunoSEQ multiplex PCR. The sample lists around 370,000 clones; around nine tenths were seen once. Resolution of symptoms, clearance, or two negative PCRs was present in recovered Cohort 3 donors. V lost 4 bases to trimming and J lost 6 bases, with 12 bases between them. This CDR3 is 13 amino acids long. The germline V gene encodes CDR1 KGHDR and CDR2 SFDVKD. The specimen was PBMCs or T cells enriched from blood (not recorded which). The receptor was isolated from a woman aged 18-35 years who had recovered from COVID-19. The chain employs TRBV24-1 and TRBJ2-7; D possibly corresponds to TRBD1 (6 bases). In DNA form, the CDR3 reads TGTGCCACCAGTGACAGCAGGGGTCTCGAGCAGTACTTC. This gives the protein CATSDSRGLEQYF.